Detailed here is one TCR beta chain. This entry is derived from a study of blood T cell repertoires in COVID-19. Overall study: There were acute and convalescent COVID-19 samples, and they came from the United States, Italy and Spain. In each case, the material was cDNA or gDNA derived from T cells, B-cell-depleted T cells, or PBMCs.

Original processing notes: Estimation of nucleated cell counts was performed using reference gene primer amplification. Sequenced by immunoSEQ multiplex PCR; TCRdb stores in-frame clones only, minus some. The V and J calls and clone size were taken over from that table, and D and trimming were inferred from the DNA. The sample includes around 100,000 clones, 90% of them seen just once. The germline CDR1 and CDR2 sequences are LGHNA and YSLEER. The V and J ends lost 3 bases and 11 bases respectively, with 15 bases between them. The CDR3 contains 13 residues. This receptor was obtained from a man aged 50-60 years with acute or convalescent COVID-19. Sequencing used peripheral blood. The V call is TRBV4-3, the J call TRBJ2-3; D may be TRBD2 (6 bases). The CDR3 sequence: CASSHSRDFQQYF. The CDR3 DNA reads as TGCGCCAGCAGCCACTCCAGGGACTTCCAGCAGTATTTT.